Described below is a single T cell receptor beta chain sequence and its context. These data originate in a study of blood T cell repertoires in COVID-19. V lost 6 bases and J lost 4; bases outside the gene matches: 14. The germline CDR1 and CDR2 sequences are SGHNT and YYREEE (reference sequence). The CDR3 sequence is 18 residues long. Clones were read by immunoSEQ multiplex PCR, and TCRdb kept only the in-frame ones, dropping some. The sample lists 270,000 or so clones; approximately 86% were seen once. V and J are TRBV5-4 and TRBJ2-2; 11 positions match TRBD2. The sequenced sample consisted of peripheral blood. The sequence was obtained from a man in his forties with active or convalescent COVID-19. The CDR3 sequence: CASTVGPPTSGGTGELFF. In DNA, the CDR3 is TGTGCCAGCACCGTTGGTCCCCCCACTAGCGGGGGCACCGGGGAGCTGTTTTTT. The entire variable domain, with the rest obtained from reference TRBV5-4 and TRBJ2-2, is as follows: ETGVTQSPTHLIKTRGQQVTLRCSSQSGHNTVSWYQQALGQGPQFIFQYYREEENGRGNFPPRFSGLQFPNYSSELNVNALELDDSALYLCASTVGPPTSGGTGELFFGEGSRLTVL.